The subject of this entry is one T cell receptor beta chain. The record originates from a study of blood T cell repertoires in COVID-19. Study summary: The origin of the acute and convalescent COVID-19 samples was the United States, Italy and Spain. T cells, B-cell-depleted T cells, or PBMCs supplied cDNA or gDNA.

Germline V gene lookup returns CDR1 KGHSH and CDR2 LQKENI. V lost 2 bases, J lost 3 bases, and 17 bases lay in between. The CDR3 is 17 residues long. Original data processing: Nucleated cell number was recorded as an estimate derived from reference gene primer amplification. Clones were sequenced by immunoSEQ multiplex PCR, and TCRdb holds only the in-frame ones, with some missing. V, J and clone size were drawn from that table, and D and trimming were deduced from the DNA. Counted here are around 84,000 clones, around 80% occurring once; the ten biggest clones make up about a third. Enrollment of patients from Seattle took place during active infection, with longitudinal follow-up.

The chain has TRBV18 and TRBJ1-3; unclear D gene. The origin of this receptor is a man aged 60 to 69 with COVID-19, enrolled during active disease. Sequencing input: peripheral blood. CDR3 sequence (DNA): TGTGCCAGCTCACCAGGACTGGGAGGAGGAGTTGGAAACACCATATATTTT. It translates to CASSPGLGGGVGNTIYF.